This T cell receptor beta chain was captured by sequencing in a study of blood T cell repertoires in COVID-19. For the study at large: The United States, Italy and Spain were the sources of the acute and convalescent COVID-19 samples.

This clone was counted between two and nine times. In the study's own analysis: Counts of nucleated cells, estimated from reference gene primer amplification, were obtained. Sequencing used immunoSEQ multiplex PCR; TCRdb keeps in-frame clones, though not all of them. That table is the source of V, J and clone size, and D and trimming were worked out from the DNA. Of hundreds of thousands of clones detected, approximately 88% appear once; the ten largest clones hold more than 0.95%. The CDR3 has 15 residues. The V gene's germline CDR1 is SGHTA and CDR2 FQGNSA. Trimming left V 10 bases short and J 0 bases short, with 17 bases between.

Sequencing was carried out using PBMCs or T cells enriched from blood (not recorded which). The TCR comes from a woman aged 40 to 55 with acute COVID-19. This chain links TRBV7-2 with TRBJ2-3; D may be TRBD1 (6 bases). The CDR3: CATRGQTTSTDTQYF. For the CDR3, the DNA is TGTGCCACTCGTGGACAGACGACTAGCACAGATACGCAGTATTTT.